This TCR beta chain came from a study of CD8 T cells in Susac syndrome. Study in general: Patients with Susac syndrome were, at the time of blood collection, therapy-naive, maintained on corticosteroids, or maintained on intravenous immunoglobulin alone.

The authors reverse transcribed roughly 0.5 to 1 ug RNA with random hexamers. Coverage of TCR beta CDR3 amplification by immunoSEQ multiplex PCR extended to 54 Vbeta and 13 Jbeta. Using its own MiXCR run on the immunoSEQ multiplex PCR reads, TCRdb lists one record per CDR3 protein. Of under 110,000 distinct CDR3 sequences detected, approximately 94% appear once; the ten largest clones hold 0.4% to 0.5%. CDR3 size: 13 residues. V lost 2 bases and J 8 bases, leaving 11 bases between the germline ends. Germline lookup yields CDR1 SGHVS and CDR2 FNYEAQ. TCR beta sequencing was performed on blood CD8+ and CD4+ T cells.

The chain employs TRBV7-6 and TRBJ2-3, with TRBD2 as a possible D gene (5 bases). The receptor comes from a human donor with Susac syndrome. Sequencing was done on a sample of CD8+ T cells from PBMCs. Here the CDR3 DNA reads TGTGCCAGCAGCTTATCGGCGGCGGGTACGCAGTATTTT. Translating gives CASSLSAAGTQYF.